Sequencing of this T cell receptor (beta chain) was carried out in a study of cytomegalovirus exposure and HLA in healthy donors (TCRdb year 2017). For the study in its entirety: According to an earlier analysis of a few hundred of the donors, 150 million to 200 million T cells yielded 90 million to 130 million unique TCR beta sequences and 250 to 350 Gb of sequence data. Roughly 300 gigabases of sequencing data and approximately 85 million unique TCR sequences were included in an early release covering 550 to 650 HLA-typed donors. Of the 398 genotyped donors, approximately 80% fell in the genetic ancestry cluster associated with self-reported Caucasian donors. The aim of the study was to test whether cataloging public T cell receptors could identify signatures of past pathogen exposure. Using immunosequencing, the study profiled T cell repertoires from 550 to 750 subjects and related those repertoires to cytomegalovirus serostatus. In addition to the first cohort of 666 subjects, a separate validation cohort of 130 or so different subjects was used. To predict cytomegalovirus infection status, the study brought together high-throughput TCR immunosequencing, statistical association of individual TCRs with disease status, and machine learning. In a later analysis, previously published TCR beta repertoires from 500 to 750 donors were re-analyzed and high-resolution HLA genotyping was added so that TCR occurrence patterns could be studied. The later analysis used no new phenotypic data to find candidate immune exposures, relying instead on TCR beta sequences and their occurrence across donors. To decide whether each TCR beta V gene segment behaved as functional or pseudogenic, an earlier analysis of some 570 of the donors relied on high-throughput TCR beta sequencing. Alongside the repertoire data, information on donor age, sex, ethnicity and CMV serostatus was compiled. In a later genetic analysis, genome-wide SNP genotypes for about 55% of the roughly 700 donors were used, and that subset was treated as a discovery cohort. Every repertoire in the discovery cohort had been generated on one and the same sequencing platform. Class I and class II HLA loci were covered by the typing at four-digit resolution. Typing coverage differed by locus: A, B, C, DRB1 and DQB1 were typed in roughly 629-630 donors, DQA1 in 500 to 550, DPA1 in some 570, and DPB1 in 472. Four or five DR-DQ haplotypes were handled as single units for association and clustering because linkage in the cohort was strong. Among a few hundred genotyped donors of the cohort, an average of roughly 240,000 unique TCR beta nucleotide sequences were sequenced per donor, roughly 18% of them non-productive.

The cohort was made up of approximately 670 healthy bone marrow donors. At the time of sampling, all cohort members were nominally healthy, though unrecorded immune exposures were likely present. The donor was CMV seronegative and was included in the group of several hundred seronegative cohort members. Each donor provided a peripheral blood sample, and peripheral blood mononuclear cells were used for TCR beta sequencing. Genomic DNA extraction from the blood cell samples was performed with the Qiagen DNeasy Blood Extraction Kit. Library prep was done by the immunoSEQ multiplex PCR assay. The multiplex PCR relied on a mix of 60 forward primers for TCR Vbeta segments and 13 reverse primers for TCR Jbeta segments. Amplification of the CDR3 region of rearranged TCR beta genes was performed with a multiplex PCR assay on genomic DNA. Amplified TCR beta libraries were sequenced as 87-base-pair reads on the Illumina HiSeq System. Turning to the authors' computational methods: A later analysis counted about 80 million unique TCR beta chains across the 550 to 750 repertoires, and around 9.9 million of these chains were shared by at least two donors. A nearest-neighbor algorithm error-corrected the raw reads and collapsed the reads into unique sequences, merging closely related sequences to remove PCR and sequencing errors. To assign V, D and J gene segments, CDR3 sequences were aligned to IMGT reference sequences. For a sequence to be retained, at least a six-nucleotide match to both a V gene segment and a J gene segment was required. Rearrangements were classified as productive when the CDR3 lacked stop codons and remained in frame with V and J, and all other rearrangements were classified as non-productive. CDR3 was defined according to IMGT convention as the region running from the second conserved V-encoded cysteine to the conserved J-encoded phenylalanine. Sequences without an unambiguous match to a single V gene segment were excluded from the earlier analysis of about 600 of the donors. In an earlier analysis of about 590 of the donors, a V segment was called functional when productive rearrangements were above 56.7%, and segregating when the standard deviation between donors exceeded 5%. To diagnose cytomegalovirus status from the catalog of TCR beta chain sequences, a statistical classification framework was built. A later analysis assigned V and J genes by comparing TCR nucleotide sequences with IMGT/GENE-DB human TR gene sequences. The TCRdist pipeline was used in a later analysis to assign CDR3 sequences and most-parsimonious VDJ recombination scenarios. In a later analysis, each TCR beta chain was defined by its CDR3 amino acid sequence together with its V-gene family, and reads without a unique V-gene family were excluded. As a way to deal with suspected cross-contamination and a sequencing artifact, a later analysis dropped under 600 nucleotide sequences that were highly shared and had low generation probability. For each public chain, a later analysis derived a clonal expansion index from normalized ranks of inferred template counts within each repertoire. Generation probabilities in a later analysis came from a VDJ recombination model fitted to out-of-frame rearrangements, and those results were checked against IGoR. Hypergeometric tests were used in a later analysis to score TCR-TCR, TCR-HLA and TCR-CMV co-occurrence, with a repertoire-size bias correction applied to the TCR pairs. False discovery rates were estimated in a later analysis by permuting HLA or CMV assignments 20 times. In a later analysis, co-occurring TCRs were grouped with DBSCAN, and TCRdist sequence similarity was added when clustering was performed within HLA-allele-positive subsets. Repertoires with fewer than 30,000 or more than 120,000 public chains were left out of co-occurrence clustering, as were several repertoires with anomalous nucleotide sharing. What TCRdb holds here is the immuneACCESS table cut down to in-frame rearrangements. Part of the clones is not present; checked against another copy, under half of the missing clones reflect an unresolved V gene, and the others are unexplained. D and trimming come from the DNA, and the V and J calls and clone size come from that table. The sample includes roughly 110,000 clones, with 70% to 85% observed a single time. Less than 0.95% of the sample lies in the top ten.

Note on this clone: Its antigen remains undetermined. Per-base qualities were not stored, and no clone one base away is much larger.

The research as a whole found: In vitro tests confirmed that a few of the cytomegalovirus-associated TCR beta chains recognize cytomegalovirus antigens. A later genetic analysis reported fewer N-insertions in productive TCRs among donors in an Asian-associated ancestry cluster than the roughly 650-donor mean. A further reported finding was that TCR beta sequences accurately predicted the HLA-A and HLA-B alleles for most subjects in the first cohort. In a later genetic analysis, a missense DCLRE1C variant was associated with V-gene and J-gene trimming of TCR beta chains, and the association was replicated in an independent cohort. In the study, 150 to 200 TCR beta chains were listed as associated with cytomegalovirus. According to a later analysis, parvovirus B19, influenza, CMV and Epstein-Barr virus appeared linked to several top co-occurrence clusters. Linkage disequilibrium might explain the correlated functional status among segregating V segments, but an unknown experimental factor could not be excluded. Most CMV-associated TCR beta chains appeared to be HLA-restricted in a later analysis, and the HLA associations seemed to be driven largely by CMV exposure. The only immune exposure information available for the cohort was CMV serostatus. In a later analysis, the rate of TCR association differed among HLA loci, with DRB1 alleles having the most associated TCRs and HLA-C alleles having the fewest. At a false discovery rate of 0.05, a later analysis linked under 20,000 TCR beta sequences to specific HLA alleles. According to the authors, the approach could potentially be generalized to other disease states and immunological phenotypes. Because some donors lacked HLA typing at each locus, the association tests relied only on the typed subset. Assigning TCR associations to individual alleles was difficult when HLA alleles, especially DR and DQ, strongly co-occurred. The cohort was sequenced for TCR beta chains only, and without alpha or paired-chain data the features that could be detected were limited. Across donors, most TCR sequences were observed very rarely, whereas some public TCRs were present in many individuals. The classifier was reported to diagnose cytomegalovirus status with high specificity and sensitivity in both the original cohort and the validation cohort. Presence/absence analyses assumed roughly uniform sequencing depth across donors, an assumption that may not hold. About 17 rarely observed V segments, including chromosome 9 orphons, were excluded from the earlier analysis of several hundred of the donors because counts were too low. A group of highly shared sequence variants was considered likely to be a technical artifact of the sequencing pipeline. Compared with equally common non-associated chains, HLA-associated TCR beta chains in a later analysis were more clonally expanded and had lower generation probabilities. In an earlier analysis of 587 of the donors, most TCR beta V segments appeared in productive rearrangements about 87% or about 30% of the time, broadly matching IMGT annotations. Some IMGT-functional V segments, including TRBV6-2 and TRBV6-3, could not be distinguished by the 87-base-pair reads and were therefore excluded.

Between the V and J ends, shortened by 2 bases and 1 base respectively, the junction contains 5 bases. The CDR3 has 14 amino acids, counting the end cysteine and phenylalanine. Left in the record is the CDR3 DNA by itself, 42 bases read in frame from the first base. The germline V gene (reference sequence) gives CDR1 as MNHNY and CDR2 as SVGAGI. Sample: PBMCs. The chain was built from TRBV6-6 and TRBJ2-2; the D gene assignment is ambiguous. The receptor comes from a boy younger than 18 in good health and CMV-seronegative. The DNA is TGTGCCAGCAGTTACAGACTGAACACCGGGGAGCTGTTTTTT. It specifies CASSYRLNTGELFF.